This TCR beta chain appears in the sequencing data of a study of Graves' ophthalmopathy and Graves' hyperthyroidism (dated by TCRdb to 2017 to 2018). Regarding the study in general: Peripheral blood was collected before any treatment was given, at the time of initial diagnosis. TCR beta repertoire signatures were used to distinguish Graves' ophthalmopathy from Graves' hyperthyroidism and to predict progression to ophthalmopathy. In total, approximately 130 blood samples were TCR-sequenced: approximately 42 ophthalmopathy, roughly 80 hyperthyroidism and some 17 hyperthyroidism-to-ophthalmopathy patients. To explore V-J signatures distinguishing ophthalmopathy from hyperthyroidism, a discovery set of 100 or so patients (around 42 ophthalmopathy, 55 to 60 stable hyperthyroidism) was enrolled. An independent validation cohort was composed of approximately 18 hyperthyroidism patients and about 16 patients who later progressed from hyperthyroidism to ophthalmopathy. In roughly 6 hyperthyroidism patients, T-cell repertoires of thyroid tissue and blood were compared. Following sample collection, hyperthyroidism patients were given methimazole at a starting dose of 30 mg daily, and ophthalmopathy patients were given high-dose intravenous methylprednisolone. What the authors observed across the whole study: In validation, the model predicted ophthalmopathy progression with 70.59% sensitivity and 72.22% specificity; roughly eleven predicted patients were CT-confirmed with GO in a median of 6.5 months. Most expanded thyroid clonotypes with a frequency above 0.001 also appeared in blood, which suggests that blood repertoires may reflect the immune response in the thyroid. Ophthalmopathy was separated from stable hyperthyroidism by the 13-signature model with around 89% sensitivity and roughly 83% specificity in cross-validation and with 80%/75% in the test set. Sample size was not statistically predetermined, and group allocation was not concealed from the investigators.

Patients with ophthalmopathy had moderately to severely active disease, with a Clinical Activity Score of 3 or more, a NOSPECS grade of 4 or more, and a disease duration of less than 3 months. Patients were excluded if they had other autoimmune diseases, uncontrolled infections, pregnancy or lactation. Clinical symptoms, serum thyroxine, TRAb, thyroid ultrasound and orbital computed tomography formed the basis of the diagnosis. Ficoll-Paque density gradient centrifugation was used to isolate PBMCs from approximately 10 ml of fresh peripheral blood. Total RNA was extracted with Trizol reagent and quality-checked on an Agilent 2100 Bioanalyzer. Details on this clonotype: The clone's antigen remains unknown. Qualities for individual bases were not recorded, and no much larger clone is one base off.

TCR beta CDR3 regions were amplified from RNA transcripts for repertoire sequencing. HTBI primers and the Qiagen OneStep RT-PCR kit were used in a first-round RT-PCR, which was followed by a second-round multiplex PCR, size selection and purification. Libraries were sequenced on an Illumina HiSeq2000 using paired-end 100 bp reads. From the authors' description of their analysis: SOAPnuke was used for read processing, and reads with adapters, uncalled bases, a mean Phred below 15, or no exact constant-primer or identifier match were discarded. COPE v1.2.5 was used to merge the high-quality paired reads. Unique nucleotide sequences were defined as clonotypes and aligned to IMGT TRB V, D and J references using MiTCR v1.1. The analysis was limited to V-J combinations with a frequency above 0.0001, which together covered over 98% of repertoires. For each V-J combination, a TCR clonal expansion and chaos score was defined as the ratio of F50 clonal expansion to chaos observed in the TCRdist matrix. Features were reduced by Welch's t-statistics and random forest to 10 to 15 V-J combinations, which fed a naive Bayes classifier. The similarity between thyroid and blood repertoires was quantified using the Morisita-Horn index. TCRdb reworked the public reads: Q25 trimming with fastp, MiXCR clone assembly, productive beta chains retained. All rows with the same CDR3 protein become a single entry with the most common DNA and genes. The V and J calls, along with clone size, are taken from TCRdb and not from the paper's own processing. In this sample the table shows some 240,000 distinct CDR3 sequences, about 47% of which occur a single time. The top ten clones comprise 40% to 55% of the sample.

Spanning cysteine to phenylalanine, the CDR3 consists of 14 amino acids. Kept here is only the CDR3 DNA, which spans 42 bases and is read in frame from base 1. Sequences SGDLS (CDR1) and YYNGEE (CDR2) are obtained from the germline V gene. The germline V end is reduced by 3 bases and the J end by 3 bases; junction bases left unmatched: 4. The material sequenced was peripheral blood. The origin of this receptor is an adult man with Graves' ophthalmopathy. This receptor chain uses TRBV9 and TRBJ2-5; 8 junctional bases match TRBD2. This receptor has the CDR3 CASSARAGEETQYF. The base sequence is TGTGCCAGCAGCGCCAGAGCGGGGGAAGAGACCCAGTACTTC.